The 26 T cell receptor beta chains presented below share a single source sample, sequenced in a study of breast tumors, draining lymph nodes, adjacent tissues. The lymph nodes were axillary draining lymph nodes from breast cancer patients. TCRdb called the multiplex PCR reads again in MiXCR, with one record for every CDR3 protein. The sample lists approximately 90,000 distinct CDR3 sequences, over 25% occurring once. The sample consisted of axillary lymph node tissue. These receptors were obtained from a female donor with breast cancer. Some clones in this sample may be carry-over from other donors' samples.

DNA of the CDR3: TGCAGTGCTACCTCTCCCGACAGGTTTACCCAGCCCCAGCATTTT. This gives the protein CSATSPDRFTQPQHF. The rearrangement links TRBV20-1 to TRBJ1-5; TRBD1 is a possible D gene (6 bases). CDR3 length: 15 amino acids. Germline V gene lookup returns CDR1 DFQATT and CDR2 SNEGSKA (reference sequence). Trimming took off 4 bases at V and 7 bases at J, with 20 bases between the two ends.

This clonotype was seen at least ten times. The V call is TRBV2, the J call TRBJ2-3, with 10 bases lining up with TRBD2. The CDR3 spans 15 residues. J lost 2 bases, V lost 5 bases, and 4 bases had no gene match. The germline V gene encodes CDR1 SNHLY and CDR2 FYNNEI. The CDR3 DNA sequence: TGTGCCAGCAGTCCCCTAGCGGGAGTCACAGATACGCAGTATTTT. This gives the protein CASSPLAGVTDTQYF.

This clonotype was found many times. The J gene is TRBJ2-1, the V gene TRBV27; 10 bases line up with TRBD2. In germline, CDR1 is MNHEY, CDR2 SMNVEV (reference sequence). This CDR3 has 15 amino acids. Trimming cost V 6 bases and J 12 bases; bases outside gene matches: 14. This CDR3 reads CASSPPGTSVKVQFF. The CDR3 DNA follows: TGTGCCAGCAGCCCTCCCGGGACTAGCGTTAAAGTGCAGTTCTTC.

Many counts were recorded for this clonotype. The chain has TRBV30 and TRBJ2-4; D possibly corresponds to TRBD2 (5 bases). Trimming stripped 2 bases from V and 8 bases from J, with 16 bases between. Germline loops: CDR1 GTSNPN, CDR2 SVGIG (reference sequence). CDR3 length: 14 residues. The CDR3 protein is CAWSPTGPRDIQYF. CDR3 bases: TGTGCCTGGAGTCCCACGGGTCCGCGGGACATTCAGTACTTC. Full variable domain (remainder filled in from reference TRBV30 and TRBJ2-4): SQTIHQWPATLVQPVGSPLSLECTVEGTSNPNLYWYRQAAGRGLQLLFYSVGIGQISSEVPQNLSASRPQDRQFILSSKKLLLSDSGFYLCAWSPTGPRDIQYFGAGTRLSVL.

The table lists this clonotype with many counts. This sequence may be a read error, since a much larger clone differs from it by one base. The J gene is TRBJ1-2, the V gene TRBV20-1; no reliable D call. This CDR3 contains 12 residues. Germline CDR1 DFQATT, CDR2 SNEGSKA (reference sequence). The CDR3 region is CSADLANYGSTF. The CDR3 nucleotides read TGCAGTGCTGATCTCGCAAACTATGGCTCCACCTTC.

The rearrangement links TRBV9 to TRBJ2-3, with D perhaps matching TRBD2 (6 bases). Germline V gene sequence: CDR1 SGDLS, CDR2 YYNGEE. CDR3 size: 14 residues. Trimming removed 3 bases from V and 8 bases from J, with 16 bases in between. CDR3 amino acids: CASSATRRDGTQYF. The CDR3 nucleotides read TGTGCCAGCAGCGCAACTAGGAGGGATGGTACGCAGTATTTT.

Concerning this clonotype itself: The conserved closing phenylalanine or tryptophan is absent in this CDR3, likely reflecting a read error. Because the CDR3's place on the DNA is in doubt, the DNA is left out and the CDR3 is given as listed by TCRdb. V usage is TRBV7-3 and J usage is TRBJ2-1. CDR1 is SGHTA and CDR2 is FQGTGA in the germline V gene. The CDR3 is 12 residues long, counting both termini. This CDR3 is CASSFGTDEQLL.

Points on this clonotype: A much larger clone differs from this one at a single base, so this may be a read error. The CDR3 does not end in the conserved phenylalanine or tryptophan, so this is likely a read error. V and J are TRBV9 and TRBJ2-4; 8 bases align to TRBD1. Germline assignment: CDR1 SGDLS and CDR2 YYNGEE. The V and J ends lost 3 bases and 6 bases, in that order; junction bases with no gene match: 2. CDR3 size: 13 residues. DNA of the CDR3: TGTGCCAGCAGCGGCGGGACAGGAAACATTCAGTACCTC. Translated, it gives CASSGGTGNIQYL.

Many counts were recorded for this clonotype. This sequence joins TRBV15 and TRBJ2-1; no clear D gene. The CDR3 sequence is 15 residues long. Germline loops: CDR1 LNHNV, CDR2 YYDKDF (reference sequence). Trimming removed 8 bases from V and 5 bases from J, with 19 bases in between. The CDR3 spells CATGFDLARDNEQFF. As DNA, the CDR3 is TGTGCCACCGGTTTCGATTTGGCTAGGGACAATGAGCAGTTCTTC.

This clonotype was picked up many times. The chain employs TRBV25-1 and TRBJ2-7, with D maybe TRBD1 (5 bases). V was trimmed by 7 bases and J by 5 bases, leaving 12 bases between them. Germline V gene sequence: CDR1 MGHDK, CDR2 SYGVNS. CDR3 length: 12 residues. The CDR3, as DNA: TGTGCCAGCAAGGGGTGGGGTCACGAGCAGTACTTC. The encoded protein is CASKGWGHEQYF.

This clonotype was detected many times. This chain links TRBV12-3 or TRBV12-4 with TRBJ1-4, with TRBD1 identical over 7 bases. This CDR3 is built from 15 residues. V was pared by 6 bases and J by 7 bases, with 11 bases of the junction left unmatched. CDR3 sequence reads: CASRTAGGGGEKLFF. The DNA of the CDR3 is TGTGCCAGCAGGACCGCAGGGGGAGGAGGTGAAAAACTGTTTTTT.

This clonotype was recorded at least ten times. The gene calls are TRBV6-5 and TRBJ1-2; D remains ambiguous. This CDR3 spans 16 amino acids. Germline CDR1 and CDR2: MNHEY and SVGAGI. The ends were cut back, 0 bases at V and 4 bases at J, with 15 bases in the middle. The CDR3, as DNA: TGTGCCAGCAGTTACTCGCTCCCGGGAAACGGCTATGGCTACACCTTC. This translates into CASSYSLPGNGYGYTF.

This clonotype was seen at least ten times. The chain is built from TRBV19 and TRBJ2-2; D unclear. CDR1 is LNHDA, CDR2 SQIVND, per germline (reference sequence). V lost 5 bases, J lost 4 bases, and 11 bases lay in between. This CDR3 has 14 amino acids. CDR3 coding DNA: TGTGCCAGTAGTCCTGGTCTCTTCACCGGGGAGCTGTTTTTT. Translation gives CASSPGLFTGELFF.

This clonotype was observed many times. The rearrangement uses TRBV7-9 and TRBJ1-5, with D perhaps matching TRBD1 (5 bases). V lost 8 bases and J 2 bases, leaving 13 bases between the germline ends. CDR3 length: 14 amino acids. CDR1 and CDR2 (germline): SEHNR, FQNEAQ (reference sequence). CDR3 in DNA: TGTGCCAGCCTGCGGGGGGAAGGCAATCAGCCCCAGCATTTT. It translates to CASLRGEGNQPQHF.

This clonotype appeared many times. The gene calls are TRBV5-8 and TRBJ2-7; D is ambiguous. The CDR3 runs 13 residues. V was shortened by 1 base and J by 3 bases, with 8 bases between the two germline ends. The germline gives CDR1 SGHTS, CDR2 YDEGEE. In DNA, the CDR3 is TGTGCCAGCAGCTTGAACGGATACTACGAGCAGTACTTC. It encodes CASSLNGYYEQYF.

This clonotype has a count of ten or more. This rearrangement joins TRBV24-1 to TRBJ1-2; TRBD1 might be the D (5 bases). This CDR3 spans 13 amino acids. V was shortened by 10 bases and J by 7 bases, with 18 bases between the two germline ends. CDR1 and CDR2 from the germline V gene are KGHDR and SFDVKD. The CDR3 coding sequence is TGTGCCACGAGTAAAGCGGAGGGGCTTGGCTACACCTTC. It codes for CATSKAEGLGYTF.

This clonotype has ten or more counts. The chain links TRBV28 to TRBJ2-2; D remains unclear. CDR1 and CDR2 (germline): MDHEN, SYDVKM. Deletions cut 6 bases from V and 5 bases from J, with 13 bases between. The CDR3 runs 14 residues. The CDR3 reads CASSPPASTGELFF. Here the CDR3 DNA reads TGTGCCAGCAGCCCTCCGGCTAGTACCGGGGAGCTGTTTTTT.

Many counts were recorded for this clonotype. The chain employs TRBV2 and TRBJ1-3; D not resolved. Germline V gives CDR1 SNHLY, CDR2 FYNNEI. The CDR3 is 16 amino acids. Deletions cut 0 bases from V and 0 bases from J, with 9 bases between. CDR3 in amino acids: CASSEAVAYSGNTIYF. CDR3 DNA sequence: TGTGCCAGCAGTGAAGCGGTCGCCTACTCTGGAAACACCATATATTTT.

In its sample, this clonotype was seen many times. V and J are TRBV6-2 or TRBV6-3 and TRBJ2-7, with 7 bases fitting TRBD2. Per the germline V gene, CDR1 is MNHEY and CDR2 is SVGEGT. The V and J ends lost 2 bases and 0 bases, in that order; junction bases with no gene match: 10. This CDR3 region has 17 residues. The CDR3 DNA is TGTGCCAGCAGTTACCCAAGGGGACTAAAAGCCTCCTACGAGCAGTACTTC. Its protein product is CASSYPRGLKASYEQYF.

This clonotype showed up many times. The chain joins TRBV30 to TRBJ1-2; D gene ambiguous. In germline, CDR1 is GTSNPN, CDR2 SVGIG (reference sequence). The CDR3 contains 14 residues. Between the trimmed V and J ends, which lost 0 bases and 8 bases, there was a span of 16 bases. CDR3 DNA sequence: TGTGCCTGGAGTGTAAATTCGGTCAACCAAGGCTACACCTTC. Protein sequence: CAWSVNSVNQGYTF.

This clonotype was observed at least ten times. The junction does not match germline at one end; this may be a read error. The chain links TRBV20-1 to TRBJ1-4, with D tentatively TRBD1 (5 bases). CDR1 is DFQATT, CDR2 SNEGSKA, per germline (reference sequence). CDR3 length equals 13 residues. The CDR3 nucleotides read TGCAGTGCGAGAGACAGCAAGAATGAAAAACTGTTTTTT. It codes for CSARDSKNEKLFF.

About this clonotype: The germline gene is not matched at one end of the junction; a read error may be the cause. This rearrangement joins TRBV7-2 to TRBJ2-7; TRBD2 aligns across 7 bases. The CDR3 is 15 residues long. Germline loops: CDR1 SGHTA, CDR2 FQGNSA. The DNA of the CDR3 is TGCGCCAGCAGCCTAGACGGACCAGCGGGAACTGGGCAGTACTTC. It is translated as CASSLDGPAGTGQYF.

J is TRBJ2-5 and V is TRBV27; 7 nucleotides line up with TRBD1. Trimming cost V 6 bases and J 5 bases; bases outside gene matches: 6. Per the germline V gene, CDR1 is MNHEY and CDR2 is SMNVEV (reference sequence). The CDR3 has 13 amino acids. CDR3 amino acids: CASSQGEAETQYF. The CDR3 DNA reads TGTGCCAGCAGCCAGGGGGAAGCGGAGACCCAGTACTTC.

This clonotype was seen at least ten times. This chain links TRBV12-5 with TRBJ1-2, with D possibly matching TRBD1 (6 bases). V lost 6 bases to trimming and J lost 4 bases, with 15 bases between them. Germline V gene sequence: CDR1 LGHNT, CDR2 FRNRAP. CDR3 length: 14 residues. The CDR3 sequence is CASGHQDSLYGYTF. Here the CDR3 DNA reads TGTGCTAGTGGACACCAGGACAGTCTCTATGGCTACACCTTC.

V gene TRBV6-2 or TRBV6-3 combines with J gene TRBJ2-3; TRBD1 aligns across 7 bases. V dropped 6 bases and J dropped 10; count of bases not matched to a gene: 10. Germline V gives CDR1 MNHEY, CDR2 SVGEGT. The CDR3 is made up of 13 amino acids. The CDR3 DNA follows: TGTGCCAGCAGACCTACAGGGGCCCCTGCGCAGTATTTT. It yields the protein CASRPTGAPAQYF.

In its sample, this clonotype was seen many times. V usage is TRBV30 and J usage is TRBJ2-5; 7 bases line up with TRBD1. V was clipped by 5 bases and J by 5 bases; unmatched bases: 8. Germline values: CDR1 GTSNPN, CDR2 SVGIG (reference sequence). The CDR3 is 13 amino acids. CDR3 protein: CAWVGQPWETQYF. The CDR3 bases are TGTGCCTGGGTGGGACAGCCGTGGGAGACCCAGTACTTC.